This TCR beta chain was captured in a study of blood T cell repertoires in COVID-19. Study in general: The origin of the acute and convalescent COVID-19 samples was the United States, Italy and Spain. PBMCs, B-cell-depleted T cells, or T cells were the source of the cDNA or gDNA that made up the material.

Methods used by the authors: Estimation of nucleated cell counts was performed using reference gene primer amplification. TCRdb keeps only in-frame clones here, not all; method: immunoSEQ multiplex PCR. The V and J calls and clone size are taken from that table; D and trimming were inferred from the DNA. In the table there are about 240,000 clones, about four fifths of which are singletons. This clone showed up just once. The trim removed 5 bases at V and 5 bases at J, leaving 3 bases unmatched. This CDR3 comprises 13 residues. Germline V lookup: CDR1 SNHLY, CDR2 FYNNEI. The specimen was peripheral blood. The rearrangement joins TRBV2 to TRBJ2-1, with 7 bases identical to TRBD1. This sequence originates from a woman aged 80 or older with acute or convalescent COVID-19. This CDR3 reads CASSPGQNNEQFF. Written as DNA, the CDR3 is TGTGCCAGCAGTCCGGGACAGAACAATGAGCAGTTCTTC.